Each of the 16 T cell receptor beta chains below was sequenced from the same sample in a study of blood T cell repertoires in COVID-19 (dated by TCRdb to the early 2020s). Libraries came from the immunoSEQ multiplex PCR assay. The clones in this table, taken by TCRdb from immuneACCESS, are in-frame only. Not every clone is retained; where verified, under half of the shortfall comes from an unresolved V gene, and the cause of the rest is unknown. The sample table lists 80,000 to 100,000 clones, 78% of them with a count of one. The ten largest clones represent 15% of the sample. Sequencing used peripheral blood. The receptors derive from a human donor in a cohort sampled during active COVID-19.

This chain links TRBV11-2 with TRBJ2-5, with D possibly TRBD2 on 7 matching bases. This CDR3 is built from 14 residues. Per germline, CDR1 SGHAT and CDR2 FQNNGV. Trimming took off 2 bases at V and 5 bases at J, with 12 bases between the two ends. The CDR3 loop is CASSLIQGGETQYF. CDR3 nucleotides: TGTGCCAGCAGCTTAATACAGGGAGGGGAGACCCAGTACTTC.

The chain recombines TRBV7-9 with TRBJ1-1, with TRBD1 identical over 8 bases. Germline CDR1 reads SEHNR; CDR2 reads FQNEAQ (reference sequence). This CDR3 comprises 17 residues. V lost 2 bases and J lost 1; bases outside the gene matches: 9. The CDR3 nucleotides read TGTGCCAGCAGCTTACCTAACAGGGGGGATTCGAACACTGAAGCTTTCTTT. This sequence encodes CASSLPNRGDSNTEAFF.

The J gene is TRBJ1-1, the V gene TRBV12-5; D is uncertain. Germline V lookup: CDR1 LGHNT, CDR2 FRNRAP. The CDR3 sequence is 14 residues long. Trimming shortened V by 5 bases and J by 3 bases, and 13 bases separated the two germline ends. The CDR3 protein is CASGLSTRHTEAFF. The CDR3 nucleotides are TGTGCTAGTGGTCTTTCAACGAGGCACACTGAAGCTTTCTTT.

The chain is built from TRBV30 and TRBJ2-7, with D possibly being TRBD1 or TRBD2 (6 bases each). Trimming took 5 bases from V and 2 from J, leaving 10 bases between them. This CDR3 contains 12 residues. Germline-derived CDR1 and CDR2 are GTSNPN and SVGIG (reference sequence). The CDR3 DNA sequence: TGTGCCTGGGGAGGGGGGCCCTACGAGCAGTACTTC. Translation: CAWGGGPYEQYF.

CDR3 bases: TGTGCCAGCAGCGTGACTAGCGGGGCGGTCACCGGGGAGCTGTTTTTT. Translated: CASSVTSGAVTGELFF. The V gene is TRBV9, the J gene TRBJ2-2, with 11 bases aligning to TRBD2. The V gene end was trimmed by 2 bases and the J gene end by 4 bases; junction bases not matched to a gene: 4. The germline V gene encodes CDR1 SGDLS and CDR2 YYNGEE. This CDR3 has 16 residues.

The chain links TRBV10-1 to TRBJ2-7; D is ambiguous. The CDR3 totals 14 residues. Germline CDR1 WNHNN, CDR2 SYGVQD (reference sequence). The V end lost 6 bases, the J end lost 0 bases, and 12 bases lay between the germline ends. In DNA, the CDR3 is TGCGCCAGCAGGAGACTGCCTGCCTCCTACGAGCAGTACGTC. This sequence encodes CASRRLPASYEQYV.

V and J are TRBV7-6 and TRBJ2-2, with D perhaps matching TRBD1 (5 bases). Germline V gene sequence: CDR1 SGHVS, CDR2 FNYEAQ. Trimming took off 2 bases at V and 1 base at J, with 8 bases between the two ends. This CDR3 contains 15 residues. The CDR3 region has the DNA TGTGCCAGCAGCTTACTTACAGGGAACACCGGGGAGCTGTTTTTT. Translated, it gives CASSLLTGNTGELFF.

The J gene is TRBJ2-5, the V gene TRBV4-1; 11 nucleotides line up with TRBD1. Germline V CDR1 and CDR2: MGHRA, YSYEKL. This CDR3 comprises 15 residues. The junction had 6 bases not matched to a gene; V was cut back by 5 bases and J by 4 bases. CDR3 DNA: TGCGCCAGCAGCTCCGGGACAGGGGGACTAGAGACCCAGTACTTC. Its protein is CASSSGTGGLETQYF.

The rearrangement uses TRBV7-8 and TRBJ1-1; 9 bases are a match to TRBD1. The germline V gene has CDR1 SGHVS and CDR2 FQNEAQ. J lost 5 bases, V lost 4 bases, and 8 bases had no gene match. The CDR3 spans 15 residues. Written as DNA, the CDR3 is TGTGCCAGCAGCTCCGGGACAGGGAGTCGGACTGAAGCTTTCTTT. It codes for CASSSGTGSRTEAFF.

This chain uses TRBV7-6 with TRBJ2-7; TRBD1 might be the D (5 bases). V was cut by 5 bases and J by 4 bases, with 12 bases left in between. The CDR3 has 13 amino acids. In germline, CDR1 is SGHVS, CDR2 FNYEAQ. The CDR3 spells CASSPGPQYEQYF. The CDR3 DNA follows: TGTGCCAGCAGCCCAGGGCCACAATACGAGCAGTACTTC.

This chain connects TRBV5-4 to TRBJ2-7, with 11 bases that match TRBD1. The germline CDR1 and CDR2 sequences are SGHNT and YYREEE (reference sequence). This CDR3 spans 16 amino acids. V trimming: 3 bases; J trimming: 6 bases; junction bases outside the gene matches: 11. DNA for the CDR3: TGTGCCAGCAGCTCGAGGGCGGGACAGGGGGTTGGCGAGCAGTACTTC. As protein: CASSSRAGQGVGEQYF.

The chain employs TRBV5-4 and TRBJ2-1, with 9 bases that match TRBD1. The CDR3 is 14 amino acids. The J segment lost 4 bases and the V segment lost 3 bases, leaving 2 bases of the junction unmatched. Per the germline V gene, CDR1 is SGHNT and CDR2 is YYREEE (reference sequence). CDR3 DNA: TGTGCCAGCAGCTCGGGACAGGGTTACAATGAGCAGTTCTTC. Protein sequence: CASSSGQGYNEQFF.

The chain links TRBV9 to TRBJ2-2, with 8 bases aligning to TRBD2. The length of the CDR3 is 14 residues. Trimming took 3 bases from V and 13 from J; bases not matched to a gene: 11. Looked up from germline, CDR1 is SGDLS and CDR2 is YYNGEE. CDR3 coding DNA: TGTGCCAGCAGCGACGGGACTAGGAACTGGAGGCTGTTTTTT. Translated: CASSDGTRNWRLFF.

A few counts support this clone. V is TRBV7-9 and J is TRBJ2-1; tentatively, D is TRBD2 (5 bases). CDR3 length equals 12 residues. Germline V gene lookup returns CDR1 SEHNR and CDR2 FQNEAQ (reference sequence). Trimming shortened V by 5 bases and J by 12 bases, and 14 bases separated the two germline ends. The CDR3 region is CASSDTVRGQFF. CDR3 DNA: TGTGCCAGCAGCGACACGGTTCGGGGGCAGTTCTTC.

The chain carries TRBV3-1 (or the pseudogene TRBV3-2) and TRBJ2-7, with D tentatively TRBD2 (6 bases). The V end lost 4 bases, the J end lost 2 bases, and 15 bases lay between the germline ends. Germline lookup yields CDR1 LGHDT and CDR2 YNNKEL (reference sequence). CDR3 length: 15 amino acids. Here the CDR3 reads CASSPPRAGTYEQYF. CDR3 DNA sequence: TGTGCCAGCAGCCCCCCCCGAGCGGGCACCTACGAGCAGTACTTC.

This clone came up a few times. The same CDR3 also results from other DNA sequences found in this sample. The chain carries TRBV18 and TRBJ2-7; 7 bases fit TRBD1. V gave up 1 base and J gave up 2 bases; unmatched junction bases: 2. The germline V gene has CDR1 KGHSH and CDR2 LQKENI. The CDR3 sequence is 14 residues long. The CDR3 spells CASSPRQGTYEQYV. For the CDR3, the DNA is TGTGCCAGCTCACCACGACAGGGAACCTACGAGCAGTACGTC.